What follows describes a single T cell receptor (beta chain). Its matching antigen is unknown. This sample includes further DNA sequences coding for the same CDR3. This entry is derived from a study of T cell therapy after organ transplantation. The study's findings and limits: Nonresponder repertoires showed strong pretherapy expansions, barely changing post-therapy.

CDR3 size: 15 residues. Germline V gives CDR1 LNHDA, CDR2 SQIVND (reference sequence). J was trimmed by 1 base and V by 5 bases; bases with no gene match: 2. The repertoire was sequenced with immunoSEQ multiplex PCR; TCRdb's copy has only in-frame clones and lacks some. Of 50,000 or so clones in the sample, around 93% were seen once. The source was CD8+ T cells from blood, collected before autologous CMV-specific T cell therapy. This chain joins TRBV19 and TRBJ2-7, with 13 bases that match TRBD2. This TCR was recovered from a human patient who had received a solid organ transplant and had CMV disease. CDR3 DNA: TGTGCCAGTAGTGCGACTAGCGGGAGGTCCTACGAGCAGTACTTC. Its translation is CASSATSGRSYEQYF.